Sequencing of this TCR beta chain was carried out in a study of CD8+CD57+ T cells in acquired aplastic anemia. The wider study: The DNA of sorted CD4+ and CD8+ cells averaged roughly 3 ug.

Both TCR beta VDJ combination and CDR3 sequence profiling were carried out. Genomic DNA was the template for this profiling. In TCRdb, the reads were re-called with MiXCR into one record per CDR3 protein. The profile shows 150,000 to 200,000 distinct CDR3 sequences, 64% of them singletons. On this clonotype itself: The antigen remains unidentified. At one boundary the junction diverges from the germline segment, which might be a read error.

Study-wide findings and caveats: Patients and controls were found to share fewer than 35 CD8+ CDR3 sequences.

The CDR3 covers 15 residues. The germline CDR1 and CDR2 sequences are SNHLY and FYNNEI. The V and J genes are TRBV2 and TRBJ1-4; D possibly corresponds to TRBD1 (6 bases). The receptor was isolated from a human donor with severe aplastic anemia or a healthy control (not recorded which). The sequencing sample was made of sorted CD4+, CD8+, or CD8+CD57+ T cells (not recorded which) from PBMCs. CDR3 region: CSSSEQGPINEKLFF. The CDR3 region has the DNA TGTTCCAGCAGCGAACAGGGACCCATTAACGAAAAACTGTTTTTT.